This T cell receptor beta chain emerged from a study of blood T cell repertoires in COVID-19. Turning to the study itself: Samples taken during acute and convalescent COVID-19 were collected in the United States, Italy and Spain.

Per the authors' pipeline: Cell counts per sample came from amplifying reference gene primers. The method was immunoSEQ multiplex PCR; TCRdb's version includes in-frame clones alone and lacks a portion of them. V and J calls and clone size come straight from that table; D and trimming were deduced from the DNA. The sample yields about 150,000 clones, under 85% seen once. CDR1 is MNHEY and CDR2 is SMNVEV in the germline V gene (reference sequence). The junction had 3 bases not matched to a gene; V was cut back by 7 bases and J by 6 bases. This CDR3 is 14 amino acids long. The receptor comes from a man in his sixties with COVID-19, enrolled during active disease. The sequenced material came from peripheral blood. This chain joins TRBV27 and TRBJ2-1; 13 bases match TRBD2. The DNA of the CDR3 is TGTGCCAGCACCCGACTAGCGGGGGGCAATGAGCAGTTCTTC. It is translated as CASTRLAGGNEQFF.